These T cell receptor beta chains were read from a single sample in a study of shared clonotypes between healthy human individuals. The data were produced by immunoSEQ multiplex PCR, yet TCRdb's version contains in-frame clones alone and is incomplete. The data show about 490,000 clones, about 82% seen once. The sequenced sample was PBMCs. The source of these receptors is a middle-aged woman in good health. Some clones in this sample may be carry-over from other donors' samples. CDR3s leave out the opening cysteine and the closing phenylalanine or tryptophan. The order of the fields is CDR3 protein, V gene, J gene, clone size. Size is stated for part of the rows, as once, few or many counts, or as a class when the clone is expanded.

CDR3aa: ASSFGLSSSYNEQF; v_gene: TRBV5-5; j_gene: TRBJ2-1; abundance: -
CDR3aa: ASSLILQETQY; v_gene: TRBV7-2; j_gene: TRBJ2-5; abundance: few
CDR3aa: ASSFGGATGGSNTQY; v_gene: TRBV28; j_gene: TRBJ2-3; abundance: few
CDR3aa: ASRAGQVNQPRH; v_gene: TRBV6-1; j_gene: TRBJ1-5; abundance: -
CDR3aa: ASSLGTGRETQY; v_gene: TRBV7-9; j_gene: TRBJ2-5; abundance: few
CDR3aa: ASSLTGLASTGELF; v_gene: TRBV7-3; j_gene: TRBJ2-2; abundance: -
CDR3aa: ASSPGQGYMNTEAF; v_gene: TRBV18; j_gene: TRBJ1-1; abundance: once
CDR3aa: ASRPGGRSIADTQY; v_gene: TRBV25-1; j_gene: TRBJ2-3; abundance: -
CDR3aa: SAAGTGSYEQY; v_gene: TRBV29-1; j_gene: TRBJ2-7; abundance: -
CDR3aa: ASTWDNRGYNEQF; v_gene: TRBV27; j_gene: TRBJ2-1; abundance: -
CDR3aa: ASRTGTDSNQPQH; v_gene: TRBV2; j_gene: TRBJ1-5; abundance: -
CDR3aa: ASRRDRGYNQPQH; v_gene: TRBV19; j_gene: TRBJ1-5; abundance: -
CDR3aa: ASSIDSSSGNTIY; v_gene: TRBV19; j_gene: TRBJ1-3; abundance: -
CDR3aa: ASSPWTSATADTQY; v_gene: TRBV10-1; j_gene: TRBJ2-3; abundance: many
CDR3aa: ASSALGQIRANYGYT; v_gene: TRBV28; j_gene: TRBJ1-2; abundance: -
CDR3aa: ASSLLTGGSAGELF; v_gene: TRBV11-3; j_gene: TRBJ2-2; abundance: -
CDR3aa: ASSSGTSGSDEQY; v_gene: TRBV7-6; j_gene: TRBJ2-7; abundance: -
CDR3aa: ASSLGTSGSYEQY; v_gene: TRBV27; j_gene: TRBJ2-7; abundance: once
CDR3aa: ASSPAGHSYEQY; v_gene: TRBV18; j_gene: TRBJ2-7; abundance: -
CDR3aa: ASSLASGRGEQY; v_gene: TRBV7-9; j_gene: TRBJ2-7; abundance: -
CDR3aa: ASSGVLDGLEQY; v_gene: TRBV6-1; j_gene: TRBJ2-7; abundance: -
CDR3aa: ASSADRGSSGANVLT; v_gene: TRBV5-1; j_gene: TRBJ2-6; abundance: -
CDR3aa: ASSLEVAGARSGANVLT; v_gene: TRBV11-2; j_gene: TRBJ2-6; abundance: -
CDR3aa: ASLLGNYGYT; v_gene: TRBV28; j_gene: TRBJ1-2; abundance: once
CDR3aa: ASSHPGQGAIRTGELF; v_gene: TRBV11-1; j_gene: TRBJ2-2; abundance: -
CDR3aa: ASSEAGATSGYEQY; v_gene: TRBV2; j_gene: TRBJ2-7; abundance: -
CDR3aa: ASSLIAPFSNEQF; v_gene: TRBV28; j_gene: TRBJ2-1; abundance: -
CDR3aa: SVAGGWAMNTEAF; v_gene: TRBV29-1; j_gene: TRBJ1-1; abundance: -
CDR3aa: ASSFRQGASIEQY; v_gene: TRBV5-6; j_gene: TRBJ2-7; abundance: few
CDR3aa: ASRLADQETQY; v_gene: TRBV7-7; j_gene: TRBJ2-5; abundance: once
CDR3aa: ASSPNPPRETQY; v_gene: TRBV5-8; j_gene: TRBJ2-5; abundance: -
CDR3aa: ASSLDRGRGYEQY; v_gene: TRBV7-2; j_gene: TRBJ2-7; abundance: -
CDR3aa: ASSPHGEDTQY; v_gene: TRBV6-5; j_gene: TRBJ2-3; abundance: -
CDR3aa: ASSLVDGQGGTGELF; v_gene: TRBV7-9; j_gene: TRBJ2-2; abundance: -